The T cell receptor (beta chain) under discussion was sequenced for a study of blood T cells in healthy people across ages. Study-wide results and limits: Observed TCR beta diversity per million T cells went down as age went up. This fall followed a roughly linear course with age. With donor CMV status unknown, expanded clonotype changes were possibly confounded. The study found TCR beta diversity correlated strongly with naive T cell percentage.

A second PCR of roughly 7 to 11 cycles used a sample-barcoded 5' primer and a J-beta primer mix. Tags on each cDNA molecule came from a template-switch adaptor with 12 random nucleotides. MiXCR, run by TCRdb on the 5' RACE reads, gives a single entry per CDR3 protein. The data hold 1 million to 1.2 million distinct CDR3 sequences, with more than 30% observed a single time. This CDR3 is built from 16 residues. Germline values: CDR1 ENHRY, CDR2 SYGVKD. In its sample, this clonotype was seen a few times. Antigen: not known. At one end, the junction sequence differs from germline, possibly due to a read error.

The clonotype was recovered from a man aged 18 to 29 in good health. V is TRBV10-3 and J is TRBJ1-1, with TRBD1 matching 8 bases. Sequencing was carried out using blood. The CDR3 bases are TGTGCCATCAGCGAGTCCGGGACAGGCTATTTGGCTGAAGCTTTCTTT. Its translation is CAISESGTGYLAEAFF.